This T cell receptor beta chain appears in the sequencing data of a study of blood T cell repertoires in COVID-19 (dated by TCRdb to about 2020). The study in broad terms: Collaborator samples came from the United States, Italy and Spain and covered acute and convalescent phases of COVID-19. The repertoires were made available in a free public database intended to serve as a resource for research on the immune response to SARS-CoV-2. Where available, HLA class I and class II types were taken from metadata supplied by the sample provider and were not determined by assay-based typing. Samples came from the ongoing ImmuneRACE study (first 160 participants) plus 1,254 subjects from 6 global collaborators. The material from the prospective study consisted of cDNA or gDNA derived from T cells, B-cell-depleted T cells, or PBMCs. The sample metadata nearly always contained a de-identified subject ID, COVID-19 status, age in years and sex. Deeply sampled blood TCRbeta repertoires from subjects exposed to, actively infected with, or recovered from COVID-19 were included in the dataset.

Notes on this clone: The antigen it binds to is not known. No qualities accompany the bases; no much larger clone lies one base away.

CDR1 and CDR2 are read off the germline V gene as MNHEY and SVGAGI. Counted from cysteine to phenylalanine, this CDR3 has 15 amino acids. Only the CDR3 part of the read is kept: 45 bases, read in frame from the first base. Deletion took 0 bases off V and 7 bases off J, with a span of 15 bases between the germline ends. Overall study outcomes, separate from this receptor: How much clinical and demographic metadata was included differed by source and by participant, and the metadata was provided uncurated.

Collaborating institutions collected whole blood in K2EDTA tubes following their own protocols. For TCRbeta analysis, collaborators shipped samples as frozen whole blood, isolated PBMCs, or DNA extracted from either of those sample types. TCRbeta CDR3 regions were amplified from genomic DNA by means of the immunoSEQ Assay, a bias-controlled multiplex PCR. On the study's bioinformatics: Within the assay, amplification of reference gene primers was used to estimate how many nucleated cells each sample contained. Sequence reads were collapsed and filtered to measure the absolute abundance of every unique TCRbeta CDR3 rearrangement. For each sample, productive Simpson clonality was calculated by taking the square root of Simpson's diversity index across productive rearrangements. The table was pulled from immuneACCESS by TCRdb, which kept in-frame rearrangements only. Such tables lose some clones; where checked, under half of the loss comes from unresolved V genes, and the rest has no known cause. The D gene and trimming were derived from the DNA, and the V and J assignments and clone size from that table. The sample includes roughly 120,000 clones, with 84% observed a single time. Clones ranked in the top ten supply 6.6% of the sample.

This sequence uses TRBV6-5 and TRBJ1-1, with a weak D call of TRBD1 (5 bases match). The TCR was taken from a woman in her fifties or sixties with acute or convalescent COVID-19. Sample: peripheral blood. The CDR3 protein is CASSYSGGSGYEAFF. In nucleotides, the sequence is TGTGCCAGCAGTTACTCGGGGGGGTCAGGTTATGAAGCTTTCTTT.